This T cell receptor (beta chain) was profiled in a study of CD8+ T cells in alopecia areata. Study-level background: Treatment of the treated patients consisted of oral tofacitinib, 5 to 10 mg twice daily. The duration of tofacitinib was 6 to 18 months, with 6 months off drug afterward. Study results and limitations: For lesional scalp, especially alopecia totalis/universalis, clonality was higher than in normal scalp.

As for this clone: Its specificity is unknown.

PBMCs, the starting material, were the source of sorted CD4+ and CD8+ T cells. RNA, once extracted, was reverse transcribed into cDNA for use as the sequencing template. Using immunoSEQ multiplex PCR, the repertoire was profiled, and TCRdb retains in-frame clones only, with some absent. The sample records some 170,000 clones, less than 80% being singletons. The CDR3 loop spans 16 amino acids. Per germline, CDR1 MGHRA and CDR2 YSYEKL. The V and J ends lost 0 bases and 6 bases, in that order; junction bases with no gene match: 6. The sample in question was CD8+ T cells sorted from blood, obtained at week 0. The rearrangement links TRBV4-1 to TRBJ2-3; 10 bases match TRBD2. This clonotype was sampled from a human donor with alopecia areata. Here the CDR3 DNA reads TGCGCCAGCAGCCAAGAGAGCGGGGGGGCTGGGGATACGCAGTATTTT. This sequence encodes CASSQESGGAGDTQYF.